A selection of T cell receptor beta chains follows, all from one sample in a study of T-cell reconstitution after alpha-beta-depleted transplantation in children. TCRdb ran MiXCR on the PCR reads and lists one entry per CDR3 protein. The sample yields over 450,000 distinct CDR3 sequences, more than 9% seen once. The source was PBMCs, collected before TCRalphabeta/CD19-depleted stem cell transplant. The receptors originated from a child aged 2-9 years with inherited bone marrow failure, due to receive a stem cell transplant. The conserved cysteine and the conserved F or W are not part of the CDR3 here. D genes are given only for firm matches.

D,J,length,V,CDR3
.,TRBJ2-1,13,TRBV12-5,ASGLGGGTYNEQF
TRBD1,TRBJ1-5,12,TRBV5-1,ASSSRQGGQPQH
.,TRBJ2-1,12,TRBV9,ASSETDFYNEQF
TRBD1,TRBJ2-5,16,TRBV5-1,ASSSVTWDRGRRETQY
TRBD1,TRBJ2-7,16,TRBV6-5,ASSYSGRGPLGGYEQY
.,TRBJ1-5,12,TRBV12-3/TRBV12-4,ASSLNSVMEPQH
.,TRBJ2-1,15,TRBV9,TSSAGGWGRTHNEQF
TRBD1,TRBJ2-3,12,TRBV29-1,SVAGTGATDTQY
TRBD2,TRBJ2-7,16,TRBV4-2,ASSQETSGSVLAYEQY
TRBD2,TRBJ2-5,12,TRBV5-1,ASSRGLSGETQY
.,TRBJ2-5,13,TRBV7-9,ASSSSGPDRETQY
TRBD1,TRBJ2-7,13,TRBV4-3,ASSQEGTGVDEQY
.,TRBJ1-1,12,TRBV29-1,SVNKGQPNTEAF
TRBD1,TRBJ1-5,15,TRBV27,ASSDRGVPYSNQPQH
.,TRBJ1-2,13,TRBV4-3,ASSQDRGILYGYT
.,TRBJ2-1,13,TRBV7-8,ASSLAGISYNEQF
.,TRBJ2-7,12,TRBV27,ASSLLPGPYEQY
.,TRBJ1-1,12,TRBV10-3,AISDATVNTEAF
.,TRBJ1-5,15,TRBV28,ASSSLRPEDYNQPQH
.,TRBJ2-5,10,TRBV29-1,SVDRTRETQY
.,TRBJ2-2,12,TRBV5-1,ASSLVWDTGELF
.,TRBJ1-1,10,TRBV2,ASSEDRDEAF
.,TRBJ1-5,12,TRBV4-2,ASSQEVAGQPQH
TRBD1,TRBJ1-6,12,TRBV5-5,ASSGGQGYGPLH
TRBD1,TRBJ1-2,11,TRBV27,ASRRQGGYGYT
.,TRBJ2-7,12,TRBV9,ASSVNLFGGEQY